This T cell receptor (beta chain) appears in the sequencing data of a study of beta chain features in type 1 diabetes. General study points: For patients, the naive, central memory and Treg TCRB repertoires appeared more alike than for healthy donors.

Germline values: CDR1 MNHEY, CDR2 SMNVEV (reference sequence). The CDR3 length is 15 residues. V was clipped by 2 bases and J by 3 bases; unmatched bases: 5. Comment on this clone: What it binds is unknown.

The authors reverse transcribed all of the isolated RNA, so sequencing captured expressed TCRB transcripts. The table came from immunoSEQ multiplex PCR; TCRdb's copy has only in-frame clones and leaves some out. The profile shows approximately 400,000 clones, around 15% of them singletons. Sequences were obtained from naive CD4+ T cells from blood. The J gene is TRBJ2-3, the V gene TRBV27; 7 bases agree with TRBD2. The sequence derives from a woman younger than 30 in good health. CDR3 in DNA: TGTGCCAGCAGTTTAAGGCTAGCGGTAACAGATACGCAGTATTTT. Protein: CASSLRLAVTDTQYF.